This T cell receptor beta chain was observed in a study of Ad26.COV2.S vaccination and SARS-CoV-2 variants. Trimming removed 4 bases from V and 3 bases from J; junction bases left unmatched: 7. CDR1 and CDR2 from the germline V gene are LGHDT and YNNKEL (reference sequence). The CDR3 covers 15 residues. TCRdb's copy holds only in-frame clones and misses some; the assay was immunoSEQ multiplex PCR. The profile covers some 390,000 clones, with around 85% appearing a single time and 3.5% taken by the ten largest. Treatment described: some 20 received Ad26.COV2.S at low or high dose, single or two shots; 5 received placebo; per-sample allocation not given. Sampling was done on day 63 after the first vaccine or placebo injection.

The sequence derives from a person aged 18-65 years who received the Ad26.COV2.S COVID-19 vaccine or a placebo. Sequencing used peripheral blood, obtained in a trial of Ad26.COV2.S vaccine versus placebo. The chain combines TRBV3-1 (or the pseudogene TRBV3-2) with TRBJ2-3, with TRBD2 matching 7 bases. The CDR3 sequence is CASSLRGGKTDTQYF. CDR3 nucleotide sequence: TGTGCCAGCAGCCTCCGCGGGGGTAAAACAGATACGCAGTATTTT.